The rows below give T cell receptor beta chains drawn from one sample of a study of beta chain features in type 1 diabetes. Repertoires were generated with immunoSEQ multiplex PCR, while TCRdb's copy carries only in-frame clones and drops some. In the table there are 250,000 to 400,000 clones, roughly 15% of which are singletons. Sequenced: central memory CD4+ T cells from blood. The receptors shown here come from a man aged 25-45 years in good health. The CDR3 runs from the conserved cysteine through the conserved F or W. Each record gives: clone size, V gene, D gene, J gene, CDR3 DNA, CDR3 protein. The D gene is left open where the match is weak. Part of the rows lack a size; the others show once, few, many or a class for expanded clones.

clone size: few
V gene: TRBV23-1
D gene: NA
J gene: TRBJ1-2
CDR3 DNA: TGCGCCAGTCACAGGATGGGAACCTCTCAACTCTATGGCTACACCTTC
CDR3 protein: CASHRMGTSQLYGYTF

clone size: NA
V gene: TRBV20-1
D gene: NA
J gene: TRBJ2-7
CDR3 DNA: TGCAGTGTAAGGGGTGCCTACGAGCAGTACTTC
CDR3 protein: CSVRGAYEQYF

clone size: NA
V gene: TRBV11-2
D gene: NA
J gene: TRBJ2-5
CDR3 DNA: TGTGCCAGCAGCTTAGGGGCGGCCAGGGAGACCCAGTACTTC
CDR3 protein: CASSLGAARETQYF

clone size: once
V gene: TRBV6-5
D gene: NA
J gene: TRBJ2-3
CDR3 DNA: TGTGCCAGCAGTTATGGGTCGGGATTCACAGATACGCAGTATTTT
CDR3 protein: CASSYGSGFTDTQYF

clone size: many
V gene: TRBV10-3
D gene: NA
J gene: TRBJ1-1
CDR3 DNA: TGTGCCATCAAGGACCCGGGGCCGGGGAACACTGAAGCTTTCTTT
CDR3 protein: CAIKDPGPGNTEAFF

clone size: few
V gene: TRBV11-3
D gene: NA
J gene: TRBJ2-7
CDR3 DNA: TGTGCCAGCAGCTCCCCCCTCGGGGGTCGGTTAGCCTACGAGCAGTACTTC
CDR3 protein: CASSSPLGGRLAYEQYF

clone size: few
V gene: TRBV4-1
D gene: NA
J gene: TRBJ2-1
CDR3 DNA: TGCGCCAGCAGCCGGGGTAGCTCCTACAATGAGCAGTTCTTC
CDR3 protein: CASSRGSSYNEQFF

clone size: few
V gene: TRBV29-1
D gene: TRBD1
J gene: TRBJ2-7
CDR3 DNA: TGCAGCGTTGCTGGCGGGACAGGGAATTACGAGCAGTACTTC
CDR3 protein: CSVAGGTGNYEQYF

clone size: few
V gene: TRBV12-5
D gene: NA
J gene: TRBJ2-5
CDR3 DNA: TGTGCTAGTGGTTTGATGGGGGGAAGTGGCCAAGAGACCCAGTACTTC
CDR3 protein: CASGLMGGSGQETQYF

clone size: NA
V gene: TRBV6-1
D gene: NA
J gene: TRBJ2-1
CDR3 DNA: TGTGCCAGCACTGTATGGCGGGACAATGAGCAGTTCTTC
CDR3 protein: CASTVWRDNEQFF

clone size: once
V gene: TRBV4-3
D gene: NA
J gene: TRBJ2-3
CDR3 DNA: TGCGCCAGCAGCGAAGCCACAGGGAGGATAGGTACGCAGTATTTT
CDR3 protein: CASSEATGRIGTQYF

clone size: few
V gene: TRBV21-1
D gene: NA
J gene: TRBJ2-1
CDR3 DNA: TGTGCCAGCAGCATGGGGCCCCCGCAGGGGTGGTCCTACAATGAGCAGTTCTTC
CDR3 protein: CASSMGPPQGWSYNEQFF

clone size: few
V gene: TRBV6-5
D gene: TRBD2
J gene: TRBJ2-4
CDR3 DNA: TGTGCCAGCGGAATCGGGAGGGCAGACATTCAGTACTTC
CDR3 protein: CASGIGRADIQYF

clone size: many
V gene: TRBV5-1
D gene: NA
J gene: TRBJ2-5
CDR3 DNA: TGCGCCAGCAGCTTGAGTTACGGGACCGAGACCCAGTACTTC
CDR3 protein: CASSLSYGTETQYF

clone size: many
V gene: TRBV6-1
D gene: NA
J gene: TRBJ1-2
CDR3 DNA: TGTGCCAGCAGTGAACAGGGGAGGTATGGCTACACCTTC
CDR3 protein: CASSEQGRYGYTF

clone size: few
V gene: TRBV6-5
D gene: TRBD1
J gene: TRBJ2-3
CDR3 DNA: TGTGCCAGCAGCCTGAGACAGGGAGCACATACGCAGTATTTT
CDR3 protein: CASSLRQGAHTQYF

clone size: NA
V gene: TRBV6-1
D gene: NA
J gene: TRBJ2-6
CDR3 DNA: TGTGCCAGCAGTCGTGGGGCCAACGTCCTGACTTTC
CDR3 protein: CASSRGANVLTF

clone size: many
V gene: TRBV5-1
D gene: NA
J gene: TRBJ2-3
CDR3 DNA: TGCGCCAGCAGCTTGGATTCGGTTAGCACAGATACGCAGTATTTT
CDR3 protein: CASSLDSVSTDTQYF

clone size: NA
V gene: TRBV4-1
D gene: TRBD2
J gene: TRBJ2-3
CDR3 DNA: TGCGCCAGCAGCATAATAGGACTAGCGGCAGATACGCAGTATTTT
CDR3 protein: CASSIIGLAADTQYF

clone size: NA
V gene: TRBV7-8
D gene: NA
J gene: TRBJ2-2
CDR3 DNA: TGTGCCAGCCAAGCTTGGAAGGGACCGCTGGTAAACCTAAAAAACACCGGGGAGCTGTTTTTT
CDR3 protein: CASQAWKGPLVNLKNTGELFF

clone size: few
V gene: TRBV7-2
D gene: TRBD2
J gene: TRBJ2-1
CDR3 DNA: TGTGCCAGCAGCCCCGGACTAGCGAGTTACAATGAGCAGTTCTTC
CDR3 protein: CASSPGLASYNEQFF

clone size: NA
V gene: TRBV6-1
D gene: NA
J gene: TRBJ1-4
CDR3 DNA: TGTGCCAGCAGTGACAGGGGCCGTAATGAAAAACTGTTTTTT
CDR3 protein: CASSDRGRNEKLFF

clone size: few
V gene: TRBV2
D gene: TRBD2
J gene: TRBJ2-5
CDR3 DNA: TGTGCCAGCAGTGGTAGCGGGGGGCGGGCTGAGACCCAGTACTTC
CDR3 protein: CASSGSGGRAETQYF

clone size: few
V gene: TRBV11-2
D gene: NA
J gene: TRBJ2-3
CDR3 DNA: TGTGCCAGCAGCTTGGGGGCCGCCCCAGATACGCAGTATTTT
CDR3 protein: CASSLGAAPDTQYF

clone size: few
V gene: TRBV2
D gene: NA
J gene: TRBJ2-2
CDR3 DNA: TGTGCCACCAACAACGGACTGAACACCGGGGAGCTGTTTTTT
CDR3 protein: CATNNGLNTGELFF

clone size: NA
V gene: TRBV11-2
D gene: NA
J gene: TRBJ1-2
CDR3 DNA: TGTGCCAGCAGCTTGGGACGGAACTATGGCTACACCTTC
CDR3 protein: CASSLGRNYGYTF

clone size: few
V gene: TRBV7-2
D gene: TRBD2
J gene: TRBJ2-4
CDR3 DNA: TGTGCCAGCAGATACGGACTAGCGGGAGGTGAAAACATTCAGTACTTC
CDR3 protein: CASRYGLAGGENIQYF

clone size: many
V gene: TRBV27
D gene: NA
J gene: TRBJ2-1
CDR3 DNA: TGTGCCAGGCCAAGGGGGAGGCGTACCAATGAGCAGTTCTTC
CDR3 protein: CARPRGRRTNEQFF

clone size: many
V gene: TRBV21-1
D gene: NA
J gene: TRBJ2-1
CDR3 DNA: TGTGCCAGCAGCCGGCAGGGCGACTCTCCTACAAATGAGCAGTTCTTC
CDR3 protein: CASSRQGDSPTNEQFF

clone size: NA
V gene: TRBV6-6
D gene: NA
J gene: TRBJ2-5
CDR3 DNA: TGTGCCAGCAGTTACTCTCACACCCGGGAGACCCAGTACTTC
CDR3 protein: CASSYSHTRETQYF

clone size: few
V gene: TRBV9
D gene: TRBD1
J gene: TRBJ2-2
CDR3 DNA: TGTGCCAGCAGCGGTTTGGGACAGGGGAACACCGGGGAGCTGTTTTTT
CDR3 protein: CASSGLGQGNTGELFF

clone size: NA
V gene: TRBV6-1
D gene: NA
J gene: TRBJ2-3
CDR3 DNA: TGTGCCAGCAAACAGCCTAGCACAGATACGCAGTATTTT
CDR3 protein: CASKQPSTDTQYF

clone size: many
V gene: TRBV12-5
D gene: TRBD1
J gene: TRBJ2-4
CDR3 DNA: TGTGCTAGTGGTTCTACTCGGACAGGGGGCTCCAAAAACATTCAGTACTTC
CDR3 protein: CASGSTRTGGSKNIQYF

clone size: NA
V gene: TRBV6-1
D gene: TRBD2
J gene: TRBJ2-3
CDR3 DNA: TGTGCCAGCAGGACTAGCGGGGTGGATACGCAGTATTTT
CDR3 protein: CASRTSGVDTQYF

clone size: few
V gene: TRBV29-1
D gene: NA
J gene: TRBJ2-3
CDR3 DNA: TGCAGCGTTGAAGCTCTCGTGAGCACAGATACGCAGTATTTT
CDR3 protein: CSVEALVSTDTQYF

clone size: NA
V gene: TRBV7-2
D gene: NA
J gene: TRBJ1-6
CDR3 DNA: TGTGCCAGCAGCTTATCCTCCGGACAGAATAATTCACCCCTCCACTTT
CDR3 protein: CASSLSSGQNNSPLHF

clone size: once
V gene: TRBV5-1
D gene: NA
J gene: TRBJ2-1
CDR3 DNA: TGCGCCAGCAGCTTGGCCGGGGTTAATGAGCAGTTCTTC
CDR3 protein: CASSLAGVNEQFF

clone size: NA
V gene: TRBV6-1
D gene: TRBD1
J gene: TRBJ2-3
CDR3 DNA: TGTGCCAGCAGGGGATTTGGACAGGGCCCAGATACGCAGTATTTT
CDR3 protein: CASRGFGQGPDTQYF

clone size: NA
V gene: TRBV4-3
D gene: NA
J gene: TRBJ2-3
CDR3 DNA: TGCGCCAGCAGCCAAGACAACAGGGTATCAGATACGCAGTATTTT
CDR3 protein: CASSQDNRVSDTQYF

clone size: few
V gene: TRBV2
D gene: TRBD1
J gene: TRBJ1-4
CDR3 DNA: TGTGCCAGCAGTGATAAGTGGGACAGCGAAAAACTGTTTTTT
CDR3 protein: CASSDKWDSEKLFF

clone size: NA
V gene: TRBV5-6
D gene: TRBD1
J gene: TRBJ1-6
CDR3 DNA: TGTGCCAGCAGCCTCGGGACAGGAAATTCACCCCTCCACTTT
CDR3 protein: CASSLGTGNSPLHF

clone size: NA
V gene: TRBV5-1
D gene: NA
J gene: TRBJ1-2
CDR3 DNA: TGCGCCAGCAGCAGAGGACAGACACTGAAAGCTAACTATGGCTACACCTTC
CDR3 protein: CASSRGQTLKANYGYTF

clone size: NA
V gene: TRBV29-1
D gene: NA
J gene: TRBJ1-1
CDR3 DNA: TGCAGCACCACCGGACACTTGAACACTGAAGCTTTCTTT
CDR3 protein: CSTTGHLNTEAFF

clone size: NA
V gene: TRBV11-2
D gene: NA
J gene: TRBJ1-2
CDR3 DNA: TGTGCCAGCAGCTTAGGATCGGGGAAATACACCTTC
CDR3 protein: CASSLGSGKYTF

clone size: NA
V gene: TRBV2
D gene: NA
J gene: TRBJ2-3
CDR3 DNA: TGTGCCAGCAAGGTGCGGGGTTTGGCGCCCTCAGATACGCAGTATTTT
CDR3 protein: CASKVRGLAPSDTQYF

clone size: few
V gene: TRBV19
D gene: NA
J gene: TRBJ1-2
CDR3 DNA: TGTGCCAGTAGCGGGGAAAACTATGGCTACACCTTC
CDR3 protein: CASSGENYGYTF

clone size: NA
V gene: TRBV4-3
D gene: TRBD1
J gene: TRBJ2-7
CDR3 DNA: TGCGCCAGCAGCCAAGATGCCCGGACAGGGGCCGAGCAGTACTTC
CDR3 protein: CASSQDARTGAEQYF

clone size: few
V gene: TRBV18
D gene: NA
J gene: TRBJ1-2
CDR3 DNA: TGTGCCAGCTCACCCGTGGGGGACTATGGCTACACCTTC
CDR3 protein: CASSPVGDYGYTF

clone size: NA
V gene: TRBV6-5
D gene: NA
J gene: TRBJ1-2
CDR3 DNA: TGTGCCAGCAGGGGGGACGAAACCCGGCGCTATGGCTACACCTTC
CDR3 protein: CASRGDETRRYGYTF

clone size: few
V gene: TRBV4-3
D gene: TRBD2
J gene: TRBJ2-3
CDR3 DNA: TGCGCCAGCAGCTCCCGCCTAGCGGGGGGGCCGCGGGGGGAAGATACGCAGTATTTT
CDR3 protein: CASSSRLAGGPRGEDTQYF

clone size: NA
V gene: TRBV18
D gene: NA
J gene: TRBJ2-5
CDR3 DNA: TGTGCCAGCTCACCAGGGCCGGAGACCCAGTACTTC
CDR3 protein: CASSPGPETQYF

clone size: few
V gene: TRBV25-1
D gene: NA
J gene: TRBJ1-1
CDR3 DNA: TGTGCCAGCAGTCCGGAGGGGGGACACAACACTGAAGCTTTCTTT
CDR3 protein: CASSPEGGHNTEAFF

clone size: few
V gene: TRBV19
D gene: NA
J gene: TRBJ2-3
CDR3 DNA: TGTGCCAGTAGTCTTGGGCTCGGGAGCACAGATACGCAGTATTTT
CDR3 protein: CASSLGLGSTDTQYF

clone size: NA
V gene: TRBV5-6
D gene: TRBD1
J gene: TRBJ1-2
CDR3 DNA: TGTGCCAGCAGCTCGGACAGGGTATTGTCTAACTATGGCTACACCTTC
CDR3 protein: CASSSDRVLSNYGYTF

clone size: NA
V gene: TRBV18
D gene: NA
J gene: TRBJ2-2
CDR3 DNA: TGTGCCAGCTCACGAGTAGGAAGGAACACCGGGGAGCTGTTTTTT
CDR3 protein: CASSRVGRNTGELFF

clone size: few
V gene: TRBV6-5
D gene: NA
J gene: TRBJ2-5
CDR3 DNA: TGTGCCAGCAGTTACTCGCCCCGGAGCCGGGAGACCCAGTACTTC
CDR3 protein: CASSYSPRSRETQYF

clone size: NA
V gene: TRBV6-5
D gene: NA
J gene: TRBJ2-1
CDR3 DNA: TGTGCCATCAGACAGAACCCTAACAATGAGCAGTTCTTC
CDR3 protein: CAIRQNPNNEQFF